This T cell receptor (beta chain) came from a study of T cell responses to AZD1222 COVID-19 vaccine. Study-wide results and limits: The study identified only five to seven AZD1222 recipients as seropositive at baseline. With two AZD1222 doses given, Spike-specific TCR breadth and depth both rose. Reports indicate that nearly half of spike-specific TCRs are directed at unmutated variant regions.

This clone occurred a few times. What it binds is not known. The V gene's germline CDR1 is LGHNT and CDR2 FRNRAP. CDR3 length: 15 residues. V lost 2 bases and J lost 3, with 11 bases in between. The repertoire was sequenced with immunoSEQ multiplex PCR; TCRdb's copy has only in-frame clones and lacks some. The sample records under 150,000 clones, 75% to 95% being singletons. Sequencing used peripheral blood, obtained on day 0 of AZD1222 vaccination. The V gene is TRBV12-5, the J gene TRBJ1-5, with TRBD1 as a possible D gene (6 bases). The sequence was collected from an adult in good health. In nucleotides, the CDR3 is TGTGCTAGTGGTTTGATTCGGGACACCAATCAGCCCCAGCATTTT. This sequence encodes CASGLIRDTNQPQHF.